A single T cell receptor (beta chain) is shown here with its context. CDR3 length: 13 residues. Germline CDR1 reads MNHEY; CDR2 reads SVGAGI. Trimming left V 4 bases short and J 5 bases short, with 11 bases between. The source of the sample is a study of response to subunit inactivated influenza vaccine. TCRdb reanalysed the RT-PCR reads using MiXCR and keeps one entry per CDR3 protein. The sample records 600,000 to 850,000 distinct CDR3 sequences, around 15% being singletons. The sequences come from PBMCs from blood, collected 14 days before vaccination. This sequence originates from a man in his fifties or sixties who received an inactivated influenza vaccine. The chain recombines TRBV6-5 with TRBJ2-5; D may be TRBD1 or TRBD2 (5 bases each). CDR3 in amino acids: CASSWGWGETQYF. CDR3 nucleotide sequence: TGTGCCAGCAGTTGGGGATGGGGGGAGACCCAGTACTTC.